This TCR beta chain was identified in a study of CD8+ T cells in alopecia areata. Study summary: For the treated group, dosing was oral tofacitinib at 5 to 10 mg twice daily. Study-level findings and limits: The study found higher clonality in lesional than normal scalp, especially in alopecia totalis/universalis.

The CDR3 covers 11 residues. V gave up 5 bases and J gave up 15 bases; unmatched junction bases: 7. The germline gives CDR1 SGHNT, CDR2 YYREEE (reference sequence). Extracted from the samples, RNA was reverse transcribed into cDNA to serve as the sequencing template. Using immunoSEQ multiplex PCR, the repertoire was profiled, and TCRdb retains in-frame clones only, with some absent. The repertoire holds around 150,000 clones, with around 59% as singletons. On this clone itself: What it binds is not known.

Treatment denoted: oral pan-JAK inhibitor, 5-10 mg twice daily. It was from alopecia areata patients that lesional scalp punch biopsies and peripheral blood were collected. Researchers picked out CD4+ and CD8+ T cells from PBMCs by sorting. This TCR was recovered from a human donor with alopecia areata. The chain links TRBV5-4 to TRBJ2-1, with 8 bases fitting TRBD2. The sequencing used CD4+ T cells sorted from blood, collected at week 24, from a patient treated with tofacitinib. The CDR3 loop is CASSPTSGGFF. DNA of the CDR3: TGTGCCAGCAGTCCCACTAGCGGAGGGTTCTTC.